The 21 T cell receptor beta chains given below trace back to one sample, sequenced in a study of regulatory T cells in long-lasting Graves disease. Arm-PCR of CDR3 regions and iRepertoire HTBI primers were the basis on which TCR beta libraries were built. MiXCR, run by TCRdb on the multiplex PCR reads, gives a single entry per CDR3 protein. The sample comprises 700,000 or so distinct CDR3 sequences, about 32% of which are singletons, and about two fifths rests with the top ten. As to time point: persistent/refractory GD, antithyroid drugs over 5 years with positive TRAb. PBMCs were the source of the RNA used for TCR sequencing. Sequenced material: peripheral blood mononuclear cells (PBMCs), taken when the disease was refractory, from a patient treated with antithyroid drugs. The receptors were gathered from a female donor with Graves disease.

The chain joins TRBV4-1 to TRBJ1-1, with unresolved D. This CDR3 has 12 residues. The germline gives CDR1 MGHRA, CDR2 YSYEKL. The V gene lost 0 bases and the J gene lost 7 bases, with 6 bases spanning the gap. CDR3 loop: CASSQDSREAFF. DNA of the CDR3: TGCGCCAGCAGCCAAGATAGCCGTGAAGCTTTCTTT.

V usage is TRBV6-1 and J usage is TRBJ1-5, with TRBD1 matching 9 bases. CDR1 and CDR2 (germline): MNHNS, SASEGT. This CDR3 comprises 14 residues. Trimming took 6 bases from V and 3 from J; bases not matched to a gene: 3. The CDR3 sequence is CASRGTGYNQPQHF. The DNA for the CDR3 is TGTGCCAGCAGAGGGACAGGGTACAATCAGCCCCAGCATTTT.

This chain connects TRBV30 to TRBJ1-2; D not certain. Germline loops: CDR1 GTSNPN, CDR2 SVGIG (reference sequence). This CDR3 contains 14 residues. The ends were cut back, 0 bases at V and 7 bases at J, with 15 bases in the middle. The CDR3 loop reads CAWSVGVPLSGYTF. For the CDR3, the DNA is TGTGCCTGGAGTGTAGGAGTTCCACTTTCTGGCTACACCTTC. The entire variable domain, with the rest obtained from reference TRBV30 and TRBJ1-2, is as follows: SQTIHQWPATLVQPVGSPLSLECTVEGTSNPNLYWYRQAAGRGLQLLFYSVGIGQISSEVPQNLSASRPQDRQFILSSKKLLLSDSGFYLCAWSVGVPLSGYTFGSGTRLTVV.

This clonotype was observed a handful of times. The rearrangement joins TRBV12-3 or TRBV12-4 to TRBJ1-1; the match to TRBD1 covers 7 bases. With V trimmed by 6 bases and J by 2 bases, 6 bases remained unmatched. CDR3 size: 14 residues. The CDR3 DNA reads TGTGCCAGCAGCTCCATAGGGGGCAACACTGAAGCTTTCTTT. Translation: CASSSIGGNTEAFF.

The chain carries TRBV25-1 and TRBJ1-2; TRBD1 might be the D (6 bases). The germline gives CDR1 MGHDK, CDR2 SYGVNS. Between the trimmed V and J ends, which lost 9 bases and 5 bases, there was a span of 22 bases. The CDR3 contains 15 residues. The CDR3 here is CASDPGEGGSYGYTF. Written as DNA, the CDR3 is TGTGCCAGTGACCCGGGCGAGGGGGGTTCGTATGGCTACACCTTC.

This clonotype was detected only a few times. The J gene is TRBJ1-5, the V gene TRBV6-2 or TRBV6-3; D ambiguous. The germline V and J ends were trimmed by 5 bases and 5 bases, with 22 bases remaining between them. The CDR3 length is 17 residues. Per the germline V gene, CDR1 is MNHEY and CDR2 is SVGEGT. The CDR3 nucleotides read TGTGCCAGCAGTGAACGGGCTGGCGCCTTCGGGCATCAGCCCCAGCATTTT. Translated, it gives CASSERAGAFGHQPQHF.

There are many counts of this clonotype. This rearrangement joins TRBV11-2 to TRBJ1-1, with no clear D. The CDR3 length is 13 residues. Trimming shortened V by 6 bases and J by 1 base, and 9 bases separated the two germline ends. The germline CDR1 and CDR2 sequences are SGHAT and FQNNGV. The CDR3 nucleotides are TGTGCCAGCAGTTTAAAACCGAACACTGAAGCTTTCTTT. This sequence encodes CASSLKPNTEAFF. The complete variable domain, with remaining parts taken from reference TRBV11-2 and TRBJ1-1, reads EAGVAQSPRYKIIEKRQSVAFWCNPISGHATLYWYQQILGQGPKLLIQFQNNGVVDDSQLPKDRFSAERLKGVDSTLKIQPAKLEDSAVYLCASSLKPNTEAFFGQGTRLTVV.

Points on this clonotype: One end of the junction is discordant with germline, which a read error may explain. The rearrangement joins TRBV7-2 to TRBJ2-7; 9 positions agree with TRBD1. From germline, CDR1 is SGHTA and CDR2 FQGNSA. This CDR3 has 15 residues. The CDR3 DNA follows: TGTGCCAGCAGCCCGCGGACAGGGGCCTCCTACGGGCAGTACTTC. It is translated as CASSPRTGASYGQYF.

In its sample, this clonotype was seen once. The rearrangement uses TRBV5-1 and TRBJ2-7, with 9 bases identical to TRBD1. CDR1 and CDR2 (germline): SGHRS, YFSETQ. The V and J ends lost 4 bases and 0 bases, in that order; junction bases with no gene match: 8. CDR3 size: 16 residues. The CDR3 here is CASSPATGGPSYEQYF. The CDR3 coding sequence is TGCGCCAGCAGCCCGGCGACAGGGGGGCCCTCCTACGAGCAGTACTTC.

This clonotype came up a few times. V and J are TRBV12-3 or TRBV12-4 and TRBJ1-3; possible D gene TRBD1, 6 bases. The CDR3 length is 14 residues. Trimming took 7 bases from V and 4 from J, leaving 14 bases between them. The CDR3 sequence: CASTPGHPGNTIYF. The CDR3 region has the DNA TGTGCCAGCACCCCGGGACACCCAGGAAACACCATATATTTT.

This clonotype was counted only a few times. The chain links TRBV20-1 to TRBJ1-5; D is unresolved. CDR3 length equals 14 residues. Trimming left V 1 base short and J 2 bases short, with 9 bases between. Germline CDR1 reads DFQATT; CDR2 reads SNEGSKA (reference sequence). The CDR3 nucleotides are TGCAGTGCTAGAGTCTCCGGTGGCAATCAGCCCCAGCATTTT. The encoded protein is CSARVSGGNQPQHF.

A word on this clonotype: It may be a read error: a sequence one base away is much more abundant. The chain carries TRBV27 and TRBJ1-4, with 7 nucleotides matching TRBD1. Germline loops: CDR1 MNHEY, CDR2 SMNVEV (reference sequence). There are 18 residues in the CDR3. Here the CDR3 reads CGSSPTGMEFATNEKLFF. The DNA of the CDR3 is TGTGGCAGCAGCCCGACAGGGATGGAATTTGCAACTAATGAAAAACTGTTTTTT.

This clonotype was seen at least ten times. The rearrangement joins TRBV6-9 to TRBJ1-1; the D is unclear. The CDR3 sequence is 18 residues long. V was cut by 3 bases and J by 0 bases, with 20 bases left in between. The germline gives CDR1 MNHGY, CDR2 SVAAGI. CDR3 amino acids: CASSYLPAMGRLNTEAFF. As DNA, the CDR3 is TGTGCCAGCAGTTACCTCCCGGCCATGGGTCGGTTGAACACTGAAGCTTTCTTT.

CDR3 nucleotide sequence: TGTGCCTGGAGTGCACGGCGTGCTAACTATGGCTACACCTTC. Translated, it gives CAWSARRANYGYTF. The J gene is TRBJ1-2, the V gene TRBV30; no firm D call. V lost 1 base and J lost 0, with 9 bases in between. The CDR3 length is 14 residues. Looked up from germline, CDR1 is GTSNPN and CDR2 is SVGIG (reference sequence).

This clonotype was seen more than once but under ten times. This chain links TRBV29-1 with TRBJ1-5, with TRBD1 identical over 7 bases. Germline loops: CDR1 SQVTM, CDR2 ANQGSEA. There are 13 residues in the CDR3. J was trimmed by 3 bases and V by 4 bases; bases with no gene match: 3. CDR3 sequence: CSVAGQLNQPQHF. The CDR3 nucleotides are TGCAGCGTTGCGGGACAGCTCAATCAGCCCCAGCATTTT.

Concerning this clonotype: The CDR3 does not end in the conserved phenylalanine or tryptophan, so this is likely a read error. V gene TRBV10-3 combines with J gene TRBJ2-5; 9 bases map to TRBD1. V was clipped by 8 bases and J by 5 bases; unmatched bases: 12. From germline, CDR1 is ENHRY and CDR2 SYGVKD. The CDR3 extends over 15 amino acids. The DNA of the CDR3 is TGTGCCATCTCGATAGGGGGACAGGGAACGGAGACCCAGTACTCC. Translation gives CAISIGGQGTETQYS.

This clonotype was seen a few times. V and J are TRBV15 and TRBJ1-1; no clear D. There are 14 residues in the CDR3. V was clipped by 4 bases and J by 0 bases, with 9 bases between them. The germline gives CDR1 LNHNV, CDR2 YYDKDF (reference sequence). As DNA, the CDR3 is TGTGCCACCAGCACCGGCAGTTTGAACACTGAAGCTTTCTTT. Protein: CATSTGSLNTEAFF.

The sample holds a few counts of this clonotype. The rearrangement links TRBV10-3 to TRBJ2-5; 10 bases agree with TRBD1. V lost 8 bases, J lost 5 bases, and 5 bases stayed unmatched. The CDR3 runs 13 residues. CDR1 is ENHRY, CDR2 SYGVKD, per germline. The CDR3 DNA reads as TGTGCCATCCCCCGGGACAGGGGTGAGACCCAGTACTTC. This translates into CAIPRDRGETQYF.

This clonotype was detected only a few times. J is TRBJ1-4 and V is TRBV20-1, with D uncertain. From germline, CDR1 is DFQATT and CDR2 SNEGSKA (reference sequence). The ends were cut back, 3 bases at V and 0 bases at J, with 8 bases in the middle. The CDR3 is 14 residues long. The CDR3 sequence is CSARSPATNEKLFF. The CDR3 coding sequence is TGCAGTGCTAGGTCTCCCGCAACTAATGAAAAACTGTTTTTT.

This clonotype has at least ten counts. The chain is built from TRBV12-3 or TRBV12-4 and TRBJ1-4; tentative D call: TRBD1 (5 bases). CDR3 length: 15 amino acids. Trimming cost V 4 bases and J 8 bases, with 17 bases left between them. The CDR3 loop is CASSSRGGDGEKLFF. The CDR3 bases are TGTGCCAGCAGTTCACGCGGAGGGGACGGCGAAAAACTGTTTTTT.

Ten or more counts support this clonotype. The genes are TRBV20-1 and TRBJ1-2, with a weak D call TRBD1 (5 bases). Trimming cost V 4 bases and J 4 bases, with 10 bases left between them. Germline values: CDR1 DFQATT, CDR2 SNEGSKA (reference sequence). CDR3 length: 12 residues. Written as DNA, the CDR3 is TGCAGTGCTACCGGGACCTCCTATGGCTACACCTTC. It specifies CSATGTSYGYTF.